These T cell receptor beta chains were read from a single sample in a study of blood T cell repertoires in COVID-19. The protocol was immunoSEQ multiplex PCR, while the TCRdb copy is restricted to in-frame clones and leaves out a portion. The table includes about 150,000 clones, 80% to 90% detected once. The sequencing sample was made of peripheral blood. The receptors here all came from a woman aged 50 to 60 with acute or convalescent COVID-19. Both conserved end residues are part of each CDR3.

TRBV28	TRBJ1-4	CASTDPQGATNEKLFF
TRBV2	TRBJ1-6	CASSAIRGRNNSPLHF
TRBV11-2	TRBJ1-3	CASSYTGTASGSAIYF
TRBV30	TRBJ2-1	CAWTGQGGNEQFF
TRBV27	TRBJ2-7	CASSPWTGFYEQYF
TRBV5-4	TRBJ2-5	CASSFQGQETQYF
TRBV6-5	TRBJ1-5	CASTEGASNQPQHF
TRBV30	TRBJ1-2	CAWSVGQGVTYGYTF
TRBV30	TRBJ1-5	CAWRDRGTSNQPQHF
TRBV2	TRBJ1-5	CASSEVDRAQPQHF
TRBV5-1	TRBJ2-7	CASSFGGQIGEQYF
TRBV27	TRBJ2-7	CASSKTGTGGYEQYF
TRBV18	TRBJ2-7	CASSAPGQGIDEQYF
TRBV24-1	TRBJ1-1	CATAGTGVTEAFF
TRBV5-1	TRBJ2-2	CASSLNPSRGADTGELFF
TRBV7-3	TRBJ1-4	CASSLKAGKSEKLFF
TRBV19	TRBJ2-7	CASSSAGINEQYF
TRBV28	TRBJ1-3	CASSKRGYTGNTIYF
TRBV19	TRBJ2-7	CASSARQGAMYEQYF
TRBV29-1	TRBJ1-1	CSVEVSRGRQEAFF
TRBV7-6	TRBJ1-2	CASSLASGNYGYTF
TRBV28	TRBJ1-2	CASTVPGVNYGYTF
TRBV10-2	TRBJ2-7	CASSERGRHYEQYF
TRBV12-3/TRBV12-4	TRBJ1-5	CASSLQGEQPQHF
TRBV5-1	TRBJ2-2	CASSLPDRLAGELFF
TRBV27	TRBJ1-2	CASSLLPGGSYGYTF
TRBV28	TRBJ2-5	CASSLSGRETQYF
TRBV5-5	TRBJ1-1	CASSLALIEAGRNTEAFF
TRBV10-3	TRBJ1-2	CAIGAGTTYGYTF
TRBV1	TRBJ1-2	CTSSQDVPDRGLDGYTF
TRBV7-3	TRBJ2-5	CASSLTGLRQETQYF
TRBV15	TRBJ1-1	CATVGQVNTEAFF
TRBV7-3	TRBJ2-2	CASSSSGRIDTGELFF
TRBV11-2	TRBJ2-3	CASSLAVGERFWTQYF
TRBV7-8	TRBJ1-1	CASSSDRGWNTEAFF
TRBV19	TRBJ2-7	CASSIWLGNEQYF
TRBV6-1	TRBJ2-7	CASSEGGEPPYEQYF
TRBV6-5	TRBJ1-5	CASLELEPRGQPQHF
TRBV6-6	TRBJ1-1	CATNLGANTEAFF
TRBV24-1	TRBJ2-7	CATSDSADYSYEQYF
TRBV6-2/TRBV6-3	TRBJ1-1	CASSQAGTGITEAFF
TRBV3-1/TRBV3-2	TRBJ2-1	CASSQDTRVDNEQFF
TRBV5-4	TRBJ2-7	CASSPGLAMREQYF
TRBV9	TRBJ2-3	CASSQITDTQYF
TRBV7-8	TRBJ2-3	CASSGIAGANTDTQYF
TRBV19	TRBJ1-1	CASKQGRENTEAFF
TRBV24-1	TRBJ1-2	CATWTGDYGYTF
TRBV28	TRBJ2-7	CASCGPNDEQYF
TRBV3-1/TRBV3-2	TRBJ2-5	CASSPRDRGSETQYF
TRBV5-1	TRBJ2-3	CASSLVPGGGAGTDTQYF
TRBV10-1	TRBJ2-7	CASSDLSSGRTEQYF
TRBV9	TRBJ2-2	CASSVGISINTGELFF
TRBV7-3	TRBJ1-2	CASSLEGSDYGYTF
TRBV6-2/TRBV6-3	TRBJ2-7	CASSPSYEQYF
TRBV5-1	TRBJ2-3	CASTLGGGKDTQYF
TRBV29-1	TRBJ1-1	CSVGTQGRGDTEAFF
TRBV7-6	TRBJ2-1	CASSLWTSGGREQFF